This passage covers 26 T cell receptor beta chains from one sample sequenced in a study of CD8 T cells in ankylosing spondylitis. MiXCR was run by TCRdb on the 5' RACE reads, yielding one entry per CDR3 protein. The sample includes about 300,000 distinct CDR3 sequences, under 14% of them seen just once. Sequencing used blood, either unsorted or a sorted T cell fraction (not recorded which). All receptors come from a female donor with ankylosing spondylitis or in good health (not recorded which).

CDR3 in DNA: TGTGCCAGCAGTTTAGACAGGGCCTCTGGGGCCAACGTCCTGACTTTC. Amino acids: CASSLDRASGANVLTF. The chain uses TRBV12-3 or TRBV12-4 and TRBJ2-6; D is possibly TRBD1 (6 bases). The V end was cut by 1 base, the J end by 0 bases, with 7 bases between. The CDR3 is made up of 16 amino acids.

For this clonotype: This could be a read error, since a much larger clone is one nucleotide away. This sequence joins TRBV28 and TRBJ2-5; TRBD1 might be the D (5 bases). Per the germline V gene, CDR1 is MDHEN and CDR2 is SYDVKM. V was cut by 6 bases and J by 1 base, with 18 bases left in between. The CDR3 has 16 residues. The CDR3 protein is CASRFRQWIGQETQYF. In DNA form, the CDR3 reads TGTGCCAGCAGGTTTCGACAGTGGATCGGCCAAGAGACCCAGTACTTC.

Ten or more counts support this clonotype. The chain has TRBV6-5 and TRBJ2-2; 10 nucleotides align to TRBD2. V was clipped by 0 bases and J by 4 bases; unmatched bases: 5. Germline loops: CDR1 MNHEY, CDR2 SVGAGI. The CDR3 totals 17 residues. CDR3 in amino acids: CASSYSPPSGSTGELFF. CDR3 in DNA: TGTGCCAGCAGTTACTCCCCGCCTAGCGGGAGCACCGGGGAGCTGTTTTTT.

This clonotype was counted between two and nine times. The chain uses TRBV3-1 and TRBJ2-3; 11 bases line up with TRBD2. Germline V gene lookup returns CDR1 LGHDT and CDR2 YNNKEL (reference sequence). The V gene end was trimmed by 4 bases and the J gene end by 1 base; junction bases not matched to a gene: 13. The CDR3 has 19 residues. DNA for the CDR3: TGTGCCAGCAGCCGGGATCCGACCGGGACTAGCGGAGGCACAGATACGCAGTATTTT. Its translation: CASSRDPTGTSGGTDTQYF.

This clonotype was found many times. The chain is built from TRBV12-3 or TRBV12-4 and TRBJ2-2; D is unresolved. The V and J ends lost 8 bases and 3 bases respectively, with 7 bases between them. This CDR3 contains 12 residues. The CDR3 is CASVRDTGELFF. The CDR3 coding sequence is TGTGCCAGCGTTAGAGACACCGGGGAGCTGTTTTTT.

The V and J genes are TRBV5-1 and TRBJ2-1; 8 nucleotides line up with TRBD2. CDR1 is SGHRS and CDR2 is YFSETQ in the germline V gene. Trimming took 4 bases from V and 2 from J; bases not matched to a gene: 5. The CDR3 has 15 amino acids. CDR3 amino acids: CASSQTSGAYNEQFF. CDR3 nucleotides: TGCGCCAGCAGCCAAACTAGCGGAGCCTACAATGAGCAGTTCTTC.

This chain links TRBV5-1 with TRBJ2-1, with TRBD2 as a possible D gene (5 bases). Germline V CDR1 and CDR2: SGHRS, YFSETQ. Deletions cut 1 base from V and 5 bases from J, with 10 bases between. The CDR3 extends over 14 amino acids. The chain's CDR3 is CASSLPGVDNEQFF. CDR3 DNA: TGCGCCAGCAGCTTGCCCGGGGTCGACAATGAGCAGTTCTTC. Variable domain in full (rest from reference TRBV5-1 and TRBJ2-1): KAGVTQTPRYLIKTRGQQVTLSCSPISGHRSVSWYQQTPGQGLQFLFEYFSETQRNKGNFPGRFSGRQFSNSRSEMNVSTLELGDSALYLCASSLPGVDNEQFFGPGTRLTVL.

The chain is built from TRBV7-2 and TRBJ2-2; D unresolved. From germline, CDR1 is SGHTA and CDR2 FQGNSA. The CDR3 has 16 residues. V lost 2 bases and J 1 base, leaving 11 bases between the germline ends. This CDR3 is CASSLIATWNTGELFF. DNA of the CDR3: TGTGCCAGCAGCTTAATAGCTACCTGGAACACCGGGGAGCTGTTTTTT.

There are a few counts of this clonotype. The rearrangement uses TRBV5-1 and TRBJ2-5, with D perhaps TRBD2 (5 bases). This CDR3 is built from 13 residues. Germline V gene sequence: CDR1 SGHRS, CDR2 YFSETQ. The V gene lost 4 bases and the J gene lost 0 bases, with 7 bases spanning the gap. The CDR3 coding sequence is TGCGCCAGCAGCGTCGGGGACCAAGAGACCCAGTACTTC. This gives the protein CASSVGDQETQYF. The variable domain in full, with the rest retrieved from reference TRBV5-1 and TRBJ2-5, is KAGVTQTPRYLIKTRGQQVTLSCSPISGHRSVSWYQQTPGQGLQFLFEYFSETQRNKGNFPGRFSGRQFSNSRSEMNVSTLELGDSALYLCASSVGDQETQYFGPGTRLLVL.

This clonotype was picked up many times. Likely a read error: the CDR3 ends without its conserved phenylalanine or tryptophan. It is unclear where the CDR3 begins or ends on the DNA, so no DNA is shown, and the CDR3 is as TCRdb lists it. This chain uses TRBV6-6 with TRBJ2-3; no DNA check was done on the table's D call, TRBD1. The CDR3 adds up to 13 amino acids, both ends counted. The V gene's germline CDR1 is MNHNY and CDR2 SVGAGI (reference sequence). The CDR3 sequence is CASSDRGYPPGIV.

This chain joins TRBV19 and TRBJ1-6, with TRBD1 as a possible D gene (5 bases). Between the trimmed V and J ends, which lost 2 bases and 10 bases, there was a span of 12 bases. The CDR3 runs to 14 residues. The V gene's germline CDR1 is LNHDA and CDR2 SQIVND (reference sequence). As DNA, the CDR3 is TGTGCCAGTAGTATATTGCAGGGTGGCTCACCCCTCCACTTT. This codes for CASSILQGGSPLHF.

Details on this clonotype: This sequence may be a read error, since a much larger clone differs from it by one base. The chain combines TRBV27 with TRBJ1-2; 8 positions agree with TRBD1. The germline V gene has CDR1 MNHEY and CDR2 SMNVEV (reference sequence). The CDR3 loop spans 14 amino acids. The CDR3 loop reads CASSFRTGHYGDTF. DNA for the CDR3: TGTGCCAGCAGTTTTCGGACAGGGCACTATGGCGACACCTTC.

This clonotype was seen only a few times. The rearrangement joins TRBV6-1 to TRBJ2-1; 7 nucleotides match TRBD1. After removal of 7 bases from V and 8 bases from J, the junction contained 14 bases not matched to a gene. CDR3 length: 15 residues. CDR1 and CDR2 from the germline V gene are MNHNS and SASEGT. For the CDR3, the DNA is TGTGCCAGCACCCCAAGCCAAGGGGGCTGGGATGAGCAGTTCTTC. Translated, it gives CASTPSQGGWDEQFF.

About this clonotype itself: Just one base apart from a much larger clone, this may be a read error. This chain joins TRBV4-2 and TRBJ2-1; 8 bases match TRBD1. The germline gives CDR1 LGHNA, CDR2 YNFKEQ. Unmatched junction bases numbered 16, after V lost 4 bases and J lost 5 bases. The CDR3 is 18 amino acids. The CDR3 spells CASSPSFMDRVTNNEQFF. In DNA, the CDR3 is TGTGCCAGCAGCCCCAGTTTTATGGACAGGGTCACCAACAATGAGCAGTTCTTC.

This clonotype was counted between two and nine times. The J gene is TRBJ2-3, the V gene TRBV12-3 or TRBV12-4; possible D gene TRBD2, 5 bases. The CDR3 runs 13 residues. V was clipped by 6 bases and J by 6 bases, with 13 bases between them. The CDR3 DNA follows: TGTGCCAGCAGCCTCCCCCCGGGGGATACGCAGTATTTT. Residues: CASSLPPGDTQYF.

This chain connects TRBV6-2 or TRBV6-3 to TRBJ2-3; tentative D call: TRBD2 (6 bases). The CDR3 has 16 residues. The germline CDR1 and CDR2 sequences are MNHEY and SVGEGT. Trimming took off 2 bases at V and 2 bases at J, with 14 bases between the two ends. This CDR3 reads CASSYGLQSTTDTQYF. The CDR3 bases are TGTGCCAGCAGTTACGGACTACAATCTACCACAGATACGCAGTATTTT.

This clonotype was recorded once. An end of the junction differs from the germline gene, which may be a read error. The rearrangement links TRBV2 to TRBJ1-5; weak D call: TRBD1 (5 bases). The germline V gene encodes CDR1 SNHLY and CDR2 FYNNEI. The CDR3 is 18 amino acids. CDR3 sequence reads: CACSFSLGGRDSNQPQHF. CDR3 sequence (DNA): TGTGCCTGCAGTTTTTCGTTGGGGGGAAGGGATAGCAATCAGCCCCAGCATTTT.

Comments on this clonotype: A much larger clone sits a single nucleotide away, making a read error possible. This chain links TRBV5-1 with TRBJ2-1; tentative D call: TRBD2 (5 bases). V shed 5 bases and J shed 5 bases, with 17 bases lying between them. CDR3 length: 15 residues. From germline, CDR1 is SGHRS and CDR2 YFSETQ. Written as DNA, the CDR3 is TGCGCCAGCAGATCGGACCTAGCTGGCAACAATGAGCAGTTCTTC. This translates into CASRSDLAGNNEQFF.

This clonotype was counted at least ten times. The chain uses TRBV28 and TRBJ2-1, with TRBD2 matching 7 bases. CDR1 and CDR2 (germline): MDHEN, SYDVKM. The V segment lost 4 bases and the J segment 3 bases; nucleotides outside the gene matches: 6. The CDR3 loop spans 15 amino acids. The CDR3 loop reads CASSSLAGVYNEQFF. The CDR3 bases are TGTGCCAGCAGTTCCTTGGCGGGAGTCTACAATGAGCAGTTCTTC.

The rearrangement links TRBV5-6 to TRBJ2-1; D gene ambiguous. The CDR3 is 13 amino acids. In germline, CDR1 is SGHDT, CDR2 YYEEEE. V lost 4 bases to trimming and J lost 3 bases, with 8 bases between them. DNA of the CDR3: TGTGCCAGCAGCGGGCCCCTCTACAATGAGCAGTTCTTC. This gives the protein CASSGPLYNEQFF.

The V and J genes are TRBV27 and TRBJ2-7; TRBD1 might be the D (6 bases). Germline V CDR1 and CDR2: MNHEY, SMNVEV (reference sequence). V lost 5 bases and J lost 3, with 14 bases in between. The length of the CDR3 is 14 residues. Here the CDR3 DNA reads TGTGCCAGCAGTCCCAGGGGTAGAATCTACGAGCAGTACTTC. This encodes CASSPRGRIYEQYF.

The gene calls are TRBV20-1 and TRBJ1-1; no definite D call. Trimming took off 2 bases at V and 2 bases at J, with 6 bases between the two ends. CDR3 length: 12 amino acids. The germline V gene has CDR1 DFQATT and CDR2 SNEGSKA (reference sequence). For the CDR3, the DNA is TGCAGTGCTAGACAGACTAACACTGAAGCTTTCTTT. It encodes CSARQTNTEAFF.

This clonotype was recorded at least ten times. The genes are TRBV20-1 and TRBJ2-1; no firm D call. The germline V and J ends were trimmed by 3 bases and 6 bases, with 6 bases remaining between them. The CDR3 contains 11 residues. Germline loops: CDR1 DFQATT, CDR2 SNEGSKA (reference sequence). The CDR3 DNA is TGCAGTGCTAGTAGGTTCAATGAGCAGTTCTTC. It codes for CSASRFNEQFF.

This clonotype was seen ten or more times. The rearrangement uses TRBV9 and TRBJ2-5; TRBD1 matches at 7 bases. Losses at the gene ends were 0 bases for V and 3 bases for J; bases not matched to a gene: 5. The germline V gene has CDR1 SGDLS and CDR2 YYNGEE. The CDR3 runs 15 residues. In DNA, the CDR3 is TGTGCCAGCAGCGTAGGGGACAGAGAAGAAGAGACCCAGTACTTC. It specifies CASSVGDREEETQYF.

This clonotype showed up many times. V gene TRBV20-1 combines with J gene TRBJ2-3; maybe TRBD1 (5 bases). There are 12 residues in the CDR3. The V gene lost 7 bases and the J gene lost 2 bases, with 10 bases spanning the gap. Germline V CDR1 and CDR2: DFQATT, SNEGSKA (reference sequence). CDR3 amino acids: CSGGSDTDTQYF. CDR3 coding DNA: TGCAGTGGGGGCAGCGACACAGATACGCAGTATTTT.

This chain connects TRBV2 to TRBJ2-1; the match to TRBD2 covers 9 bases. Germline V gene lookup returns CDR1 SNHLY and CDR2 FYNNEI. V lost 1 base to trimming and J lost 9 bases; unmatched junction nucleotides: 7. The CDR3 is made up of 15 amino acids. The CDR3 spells CASSEVAGAYGEQFF. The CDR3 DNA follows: TGTGCCAGCAGTGAAGTAGCGGGAGCTTACGGTGAGCAGTTCTTC.